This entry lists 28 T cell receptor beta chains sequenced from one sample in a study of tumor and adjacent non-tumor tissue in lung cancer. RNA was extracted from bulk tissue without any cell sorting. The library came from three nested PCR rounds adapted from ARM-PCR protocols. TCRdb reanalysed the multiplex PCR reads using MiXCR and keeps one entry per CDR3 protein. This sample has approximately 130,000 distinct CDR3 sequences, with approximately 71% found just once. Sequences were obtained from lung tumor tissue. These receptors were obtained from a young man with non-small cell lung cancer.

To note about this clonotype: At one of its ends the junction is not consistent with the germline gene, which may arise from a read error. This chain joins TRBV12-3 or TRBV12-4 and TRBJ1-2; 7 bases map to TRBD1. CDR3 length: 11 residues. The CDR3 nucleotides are TGTGCCAGTAGCAGGGGGACAGACTACAGCTTC. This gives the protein CASSRGTDYSF.

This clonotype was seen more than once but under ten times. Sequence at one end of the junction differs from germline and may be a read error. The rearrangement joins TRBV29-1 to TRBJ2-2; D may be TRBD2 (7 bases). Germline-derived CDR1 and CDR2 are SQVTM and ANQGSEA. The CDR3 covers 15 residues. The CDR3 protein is CSVRLVGGRAGELLF. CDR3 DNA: TGCAGCGTCAGGCTAGTGGGGGGGCGAGCCGGGGAGCTGTTATTT.

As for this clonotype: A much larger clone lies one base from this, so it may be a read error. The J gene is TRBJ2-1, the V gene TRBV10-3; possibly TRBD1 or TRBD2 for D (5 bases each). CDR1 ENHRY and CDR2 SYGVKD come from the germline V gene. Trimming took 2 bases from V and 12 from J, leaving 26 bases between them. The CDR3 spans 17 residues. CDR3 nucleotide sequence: TGTGCCATCAGTGAGGCACTCACGACGGGACCTCTGGATGTGCAGTTCTTC. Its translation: CAISEALTTGPLDVQFF.

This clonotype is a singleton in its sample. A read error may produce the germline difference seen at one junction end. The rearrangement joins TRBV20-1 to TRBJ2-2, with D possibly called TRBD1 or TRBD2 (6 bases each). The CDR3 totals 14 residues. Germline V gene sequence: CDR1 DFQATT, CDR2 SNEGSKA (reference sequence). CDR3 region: CNATDVGGPGELFF. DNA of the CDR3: TGCAATGCTACAGATGTCGGGGGCCCCGGGGAGCTGTTTTTT.

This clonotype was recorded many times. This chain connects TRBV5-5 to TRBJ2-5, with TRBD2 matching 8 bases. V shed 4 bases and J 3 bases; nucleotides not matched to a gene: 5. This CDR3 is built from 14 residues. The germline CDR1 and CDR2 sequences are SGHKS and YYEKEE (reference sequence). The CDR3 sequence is CASSRGLAEETQYF. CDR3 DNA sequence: TGTGCCAGCAGCCGAGGACTAGCCGAAGAGACCCAGTACTTC.

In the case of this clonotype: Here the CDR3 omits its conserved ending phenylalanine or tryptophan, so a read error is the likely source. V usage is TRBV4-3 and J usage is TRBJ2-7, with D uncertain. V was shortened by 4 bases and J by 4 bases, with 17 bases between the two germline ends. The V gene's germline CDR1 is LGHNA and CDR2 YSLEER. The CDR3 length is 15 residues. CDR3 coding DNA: TGCGCCAGCAGCCCTAGTACTGGGGAAGGATACGAGCAGTACTAC. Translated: CASSPSTGEGYEQYY.

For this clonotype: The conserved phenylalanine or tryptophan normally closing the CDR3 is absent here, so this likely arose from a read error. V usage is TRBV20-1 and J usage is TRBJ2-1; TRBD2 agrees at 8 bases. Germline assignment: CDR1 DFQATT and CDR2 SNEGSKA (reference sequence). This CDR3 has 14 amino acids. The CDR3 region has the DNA TGCAGTGCAAAAACTAGCGGAGGGCACAATAAGCAGTTCTAC. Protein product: CSAKTSGGHNKQFY.

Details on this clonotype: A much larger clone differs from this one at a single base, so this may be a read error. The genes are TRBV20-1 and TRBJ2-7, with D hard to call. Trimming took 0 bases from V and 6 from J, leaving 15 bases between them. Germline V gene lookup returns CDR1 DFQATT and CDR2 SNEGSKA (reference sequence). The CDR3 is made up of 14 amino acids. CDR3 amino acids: CSARDPDMVREQYF. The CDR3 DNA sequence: TGCAGTGCTAGAGATCCCGACATGGTACGCGAGCAGTACTTC.

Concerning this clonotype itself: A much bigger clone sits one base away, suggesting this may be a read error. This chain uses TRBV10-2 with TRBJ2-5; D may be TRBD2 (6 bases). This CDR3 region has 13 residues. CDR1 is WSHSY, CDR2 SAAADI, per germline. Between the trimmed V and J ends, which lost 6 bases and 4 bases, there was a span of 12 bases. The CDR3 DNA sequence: TGCGCCAGCAGAGGCTACGGGGGAGAGACCCAGTACTTC. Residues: CASRGYGGETQYF.

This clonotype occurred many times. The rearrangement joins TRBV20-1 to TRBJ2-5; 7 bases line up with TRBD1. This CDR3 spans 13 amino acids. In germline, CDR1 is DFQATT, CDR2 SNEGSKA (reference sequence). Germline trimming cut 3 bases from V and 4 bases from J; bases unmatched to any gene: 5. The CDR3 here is CSASPTGLETQYF. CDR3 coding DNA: TGCAGTGCTAGCCCGACAGGGTTAGAGACCCAGTACTTC.

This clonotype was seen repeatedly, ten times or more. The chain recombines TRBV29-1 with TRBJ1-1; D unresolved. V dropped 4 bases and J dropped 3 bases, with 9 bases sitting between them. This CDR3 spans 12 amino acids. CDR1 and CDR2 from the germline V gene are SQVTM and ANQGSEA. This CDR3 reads CSVVATHTEAFF. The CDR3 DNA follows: TGCAGCGTTGTAGCCACCCACACTGAAGCTTTCTTT.

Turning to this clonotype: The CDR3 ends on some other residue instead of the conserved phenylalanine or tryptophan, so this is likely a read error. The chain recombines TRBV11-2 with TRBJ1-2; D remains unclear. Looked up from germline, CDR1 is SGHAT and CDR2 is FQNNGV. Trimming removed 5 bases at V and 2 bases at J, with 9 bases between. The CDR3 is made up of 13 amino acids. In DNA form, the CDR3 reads TGTGCCAGCAGCCCCTTGGGCAACTATGGCTACACCCTC. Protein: CASSPLGNYGYTL.

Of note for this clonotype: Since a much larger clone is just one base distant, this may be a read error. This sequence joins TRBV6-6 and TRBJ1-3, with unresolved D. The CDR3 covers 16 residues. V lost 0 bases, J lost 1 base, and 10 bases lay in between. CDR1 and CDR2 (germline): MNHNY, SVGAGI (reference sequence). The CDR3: CASSYSSPTSGNTIYF. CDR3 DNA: TGTGCCAGCAGTTACTCGAGCCCGACGTCTGGAAACACCATATATTTT.

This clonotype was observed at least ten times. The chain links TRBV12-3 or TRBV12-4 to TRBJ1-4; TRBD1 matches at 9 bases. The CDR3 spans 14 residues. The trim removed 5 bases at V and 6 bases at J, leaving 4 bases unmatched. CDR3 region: CASSRQGGYEKLFF. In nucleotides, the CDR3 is TGTGCCAGCAGTCGACAGGGGGGTTATGAAAAACTGTTTTTT.

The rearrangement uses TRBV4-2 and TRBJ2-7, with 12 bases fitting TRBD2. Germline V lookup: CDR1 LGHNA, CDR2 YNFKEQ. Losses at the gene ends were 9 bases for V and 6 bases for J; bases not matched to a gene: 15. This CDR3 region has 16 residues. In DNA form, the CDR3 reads TGTGCCAGTAGTCATGAGTCGACTAGCGGGGGCCTCGAGCAGTACTTC. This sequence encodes CASSHESTSGGLEQYF.

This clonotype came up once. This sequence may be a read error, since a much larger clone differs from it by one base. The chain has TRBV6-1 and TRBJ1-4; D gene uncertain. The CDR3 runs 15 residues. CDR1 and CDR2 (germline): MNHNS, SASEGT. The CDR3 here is CVSSDLVGRIEKLFF. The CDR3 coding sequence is TGTGTCAGCAGTGACTTAGTGGGTCGTATTGAAAAACTGTTTTTT.

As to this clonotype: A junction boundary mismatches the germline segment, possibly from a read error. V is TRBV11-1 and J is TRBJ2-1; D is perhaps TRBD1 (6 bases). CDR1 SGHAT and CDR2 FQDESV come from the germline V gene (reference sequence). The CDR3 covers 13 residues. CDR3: CAGSLGQLNEQFF. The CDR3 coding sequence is TGTGCCGGCAGCTTAGGACAGCTCAATGAACAGTTCTTC.

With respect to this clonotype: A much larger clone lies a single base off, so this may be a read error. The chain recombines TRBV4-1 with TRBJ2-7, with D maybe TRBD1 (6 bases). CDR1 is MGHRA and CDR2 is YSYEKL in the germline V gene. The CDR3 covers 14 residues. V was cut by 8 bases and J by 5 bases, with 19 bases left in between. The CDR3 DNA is TGCGCCAGCTCCCTTGACAGGACGCGCGACGAGCAGTACTTC. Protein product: CASSLDRTRDEQYF.

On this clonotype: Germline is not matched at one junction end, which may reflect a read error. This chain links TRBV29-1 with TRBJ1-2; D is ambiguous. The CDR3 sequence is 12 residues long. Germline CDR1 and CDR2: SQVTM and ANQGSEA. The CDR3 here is CSVERMIYGYTF. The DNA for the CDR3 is TGCAGCGTTGAAAGGATGATCTATGGCTACACGTTC.

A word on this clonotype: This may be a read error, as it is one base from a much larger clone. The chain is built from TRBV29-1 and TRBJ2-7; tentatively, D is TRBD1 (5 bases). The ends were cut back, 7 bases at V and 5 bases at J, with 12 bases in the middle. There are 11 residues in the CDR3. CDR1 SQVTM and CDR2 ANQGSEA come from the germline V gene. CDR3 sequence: CSAYQGNEQYF. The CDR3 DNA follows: TGCAGCGCATACCAGGGCAACGAGCAGTACTTC.

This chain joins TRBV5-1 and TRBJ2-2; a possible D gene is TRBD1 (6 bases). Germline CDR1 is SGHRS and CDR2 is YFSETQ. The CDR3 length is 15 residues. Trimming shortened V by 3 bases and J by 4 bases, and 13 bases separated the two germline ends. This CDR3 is CASSSGHMGTGELFF. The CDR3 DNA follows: TGCGCCAGCAGCTCGGGACACATGGGCACCGGGGAGCTGTTTTTT. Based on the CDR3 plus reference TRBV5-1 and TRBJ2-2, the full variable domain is KAGVTQTPRYLIKTRGQQVTLSCSPISGHRSVSWYQQTPGQGLQFLFEYFSETQRNKGNFPGRFSGRQFSNSRSEMNVSTLELGDSALYLCASSSGHMGTGELFFGEGSRLTVL.

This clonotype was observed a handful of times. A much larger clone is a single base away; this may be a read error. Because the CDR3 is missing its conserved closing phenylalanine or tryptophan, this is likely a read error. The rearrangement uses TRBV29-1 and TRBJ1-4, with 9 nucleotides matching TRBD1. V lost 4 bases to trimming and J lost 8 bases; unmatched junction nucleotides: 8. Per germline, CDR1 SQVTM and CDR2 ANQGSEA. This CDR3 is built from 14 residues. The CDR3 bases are TGCAGCGTTGCCCCACAGGGGGCGGGGGAAAAACTGTTTCTT. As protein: CSVAPQGAGEKLFL.

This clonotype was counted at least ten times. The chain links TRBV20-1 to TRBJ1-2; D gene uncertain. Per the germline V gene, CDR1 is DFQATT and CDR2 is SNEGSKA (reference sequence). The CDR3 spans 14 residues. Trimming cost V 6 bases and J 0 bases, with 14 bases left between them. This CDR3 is CSATDFTTNYGYTF. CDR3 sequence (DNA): TGCAGTGCCACGGATTTCACTACTAACTATGGCTACACCTTC.

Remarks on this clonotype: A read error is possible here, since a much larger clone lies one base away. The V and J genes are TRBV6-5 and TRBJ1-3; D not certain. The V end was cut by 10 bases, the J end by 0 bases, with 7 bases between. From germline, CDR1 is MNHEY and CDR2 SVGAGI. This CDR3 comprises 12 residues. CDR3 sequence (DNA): TGTGCCACCGAAGGCTCTGGAAACACCATATATTTT. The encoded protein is CATEGSGNTIYF.

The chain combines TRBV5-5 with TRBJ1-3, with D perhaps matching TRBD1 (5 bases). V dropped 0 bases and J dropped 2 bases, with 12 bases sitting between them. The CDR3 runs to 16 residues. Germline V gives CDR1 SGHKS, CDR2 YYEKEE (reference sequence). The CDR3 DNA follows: TGTGCCAGCAGCTTGGCCTCTGGGGCTACTGGAAACACCATATATTTT. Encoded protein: CASSLASGATGNTIYF.

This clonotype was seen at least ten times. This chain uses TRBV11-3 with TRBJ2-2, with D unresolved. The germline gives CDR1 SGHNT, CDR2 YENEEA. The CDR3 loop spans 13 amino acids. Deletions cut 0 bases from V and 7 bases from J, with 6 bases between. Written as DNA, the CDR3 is TGTGCCAGCAGCTTAGATATGAGCGGGGAGCTGTTTTTT. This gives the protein CASSLDMSGELFF.

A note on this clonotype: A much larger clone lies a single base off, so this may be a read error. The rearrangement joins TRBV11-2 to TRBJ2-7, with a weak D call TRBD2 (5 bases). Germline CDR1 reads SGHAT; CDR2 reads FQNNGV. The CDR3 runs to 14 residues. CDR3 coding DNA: TGTACCAGCAGCTTGAGTCGGGATACCTACGAGCAGTACTTC. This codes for CTSSLSRDTYEQYF.

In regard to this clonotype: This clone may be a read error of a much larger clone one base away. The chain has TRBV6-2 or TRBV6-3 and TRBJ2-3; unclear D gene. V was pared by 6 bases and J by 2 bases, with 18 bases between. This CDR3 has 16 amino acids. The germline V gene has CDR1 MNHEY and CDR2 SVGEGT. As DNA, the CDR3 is TGTGCCAGCAGCCCCGGTTCGGTATTCCTCACAGATACGCAGTATTTT. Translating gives CASSPGSVFLTDTQYF.